This is a list of T cell receptor beta chains from one sample in a study of beta chain features in type 1 diabetes. Some clones are missing from TCRdb's copy, which holds only in-frame ones; the method was immunoSEQ multiplex PCR. The sample records hundreds of thousands of clones, about 32% being singletons. The specimen sequenced was naive CD4+ T cells from blood. The source is a man aged 18 to 30 in good health. Both conserved end residues are trimmed from each CDR3.

v_gene,CDR3aa
TRBV30,AWSVSRGDQPQH
TRBV13,ASSPTGTDTQY
TRBV2,ASSPPGTNEKLF
TRBV4-3,ASSRGASGTTDTQY
TRBV7-7,ASSLSRTGGQETQY
TRBV2,ARSGESNQPQH
TRBV29-1,SVSGGYEQY
TRBV11-2,ASSLGGRAVETQY
TRBV6-6,ASSSLANEQF
TRBV29-1,SVDYRTSGSTDTQY
TRBV29-1,SLRVYADTQY
TRBV19,ASSTVVSSYNEQF
TRBV6-1,ASSGSGTAKNIQY
TRBV9,ASSYLPGRLQETQY
TRBV7-2,ASSLGGVRETQY
TRBV5-4,ASSSQGAGETQY
TRBV11-2,ASSSTAYSGRTTDTQY
TRBV5-1,ASRPGTGANVLT
TRBV27,ASSPQPGTPHEQY
TRBV14,ASSAMTSWLDEQF
TRBV15,ATSRSTQRGPGELF
TRBV11-3,ATSSGPQVNTGELF
TRBV9,ASSVGSGTGFYEQY
TRBV19,ASSIQQTDTDTQY
TRBV4-2,ASSQEWFPGTKNIQY
TRBV7-2,ASSLDSSTDTQY
TRBV6-5,ASSYSKGEAF
TRBV13,AAVGTGLVYGYT
TRBV5-1,ASSLASQPNPQETQY
TRBV30,AWSADRYQETQY
TRBV6-5,ASSPTPTMAAIQY
TRBV7-8,ASSLAQGGQPQH
TRBV29-1,SVGHHGQETQY
TRBV7-9,ASSFGVETQY
TRBV28,ASSLGWGAVEETQY
TRBV6-1,ASSQVKSRVKGETQY
TRBV29-1,SGRDRVDNQPQH
TRBV7-9,ASSPAGGQPQH
TRBV10-3,AISEPSYEQY
TRBV29-1,SVDLGMDEQY
TRBV10-3,AISGVDSYEQY
TRBV5-1,ASSPGLAGSNEQF
TRBV4-1,ASSPPCYEQY